Listed here are 10 T cell receptor beta chains from one sample, sequenced in a study of blood T cell repertoires in COVID-19. Method: immunoSEQ multiplex PCR; TCRdb's copy keeps in-frame clones and lacks some. Of 310,000 or so clones detected, 90% appear once; the ten largest clones hold roughly 1.6%. The sample was PBMCs or T cells enriched from blood (not recorded which). The source is a woman aged 18-29 years with acute COVID-19.

The chain links TRBV10-2 to TRBJ1-5; D not resolved. The CDR3 has 12 amino acids. V was shortened by 6 bases and J by 7 bases, with 10 bases between the two germline ends. Germline lookup yields CDR1 WSHSY and CDR2 SAAADI. The DNA of the CDR3 is TGCGCCAGCAGGATCTTCAGACAGCCCCAGCATTTT. Translating gives CASRIFRQPQHF.

The J gene is TRBJ2-7, the V gene TRBV10-3, with D tentatively TRBD1 (5 bases). CDR1 is ENHRY, CDR2 SYGVKD, per germline. The CDR3 extends over 13 amino acids. Trimming cost V 3 bases and J 4 bases, with 10 bases left between them. CDR3 loop: CAISEVGVYEQYF. CDR3 in DNA: TGTGCCATCAGTGAAGTAGGGGTTTACGAGCAGTACTTC.

The chain employs TRBV27 and TRBJ2-1; D may be TRBD1 (5 bases). The CDR3 loop spans 13 amino acids. The germline V and J ends were trimmed by 3 bases and 7 bases, with 10 bases remaining between them. From germline, CDR1 is MNHEY and CDR2 SMNVEV (reference sequence). CDR3 protein: CASSFGRANEQFF. The DNA for the CDR3 is TGTGCCAGCAGTTTTGGCAGGGCTAATGAGCAGTTCTTC.

The V gene is TRBV9, the J gene TRBJ2-2, with D possibly being TRBD1 (6 bases). Trimming left V 0 bases short and J 5 bases short, with 11 bases between. In germline, CDR1 is SGDLS, CDR2 YYNGEE. This CDR3 has 15 residues. The CDR3 nucleotides read TGTGCCAGCAGCGTAGATACAGGGCGGACCGGGGAGCTGTTTTTT. Amino acids: CASSVDTGRTGELFF.

The chain is built from TRBV6-5 and TRBJ2-1; the D gene is possibly TRBD1 (5 bases). Germline lookup yields CDR1 MNHEY and CDR2 SVGAGI. CDR3 length: 15 residues. Trimming removed 2 bases at V and 3 bases at J, with 11 bases between. The CDR3 region is CASSYETGRYNEQFF. CDR3 sequence (DNA): TGTGCCAGCAGTTACGAAACAGGACGCTACAATGAGCAGTTCTTC.

The chain joins TRBV7-2 to TRBJ2-1; a possible D gene is TRBD2 (6 bases). Trimming removed 5 bases at V and 5 bases at J, with 19 bases between. Germline CDR1 and CDR2: SGHTA and FQGNSA. There are 16 residues in the CDR3. This chain's CDR3 is CASSKGGAPLNNEQFF. The DNA for the CDR3 is TGTGCCAGCAGCAAAGGAGGGGCACCCCTGAACAATGAGCAGTTCTTC.

The CDR3: CASSGGTAMETYGYTF. CDR3 sequence (DNA): TGTGCCAGCAGCGGAGGGACAGCCATGGAGACATATGGCTACACCTTC. This chain links TRBV9 with TRBJ1-2; 7 bases align to TRBD1. Per the germline V gene, CDR1 is SGDLS and CDR2 is YYNGEE. The V gene end was trimmed by 3 bases and the J gene end by 5 bases; junction bases not matched to a gene: 13. This CDR3 comprises 16 residues.

The CDR3 is CASSRPGVGQPQHF. The DNA for the CDR3 is TGTGCCAGCAGTAGACCAGGGGTGGGTCAGCCCCAGCATTTT. V and J are TRBV6-5 and TRBJ1-5, with D possibly TRBD1 on 6 matching bases. Germline assignment: CDR1 MNHEY and CDR2 SVGAGI. The CDR3 totals 14 residues. With 5 bases removed from V and 6 bases from J, the gap between germline ends came to 14 bases.

The chain employs TRBV25-1 and TRBJ2-1; 10 positions match TRBD2. J gave up 3 bases and V 8 bases, and 7 bases lay outside the gene matches. CDR1 and CDR2 from the germline V gene are MGHDK and SYGVNS. The CDR3 length is 15 residues. DNA for the CDR3: TGTGCCAGCGGATCCGGGACTAGCGACTACAATGAGCAGTTCTTC. Its protein product is CASGSGTSDYNEQFF.

The V and J genes are TRBV29-1 and TRBJ1-1; 10 bases are a match to TRBD1. The junction had 10 bases not matched to a gene; V was cut back by 4 bases and J by 2 bases. The CDR3 length is 16 residues. The germline V gene encodes CDR1 SQVTM and CDR2 ANQGSEA. CDR3: CSVGDRTGGLNTEAFF. The CDR3 bases are TGCAGCGTTGGGGATAGGACAGGGGGTCTCAACACTGAAGCTTTCTTT.